This T cell receptor (beta chain) was documented in a study of cytomegalovirus exposure and HLA in healthy donors. Researchers ran the PCR with 60 Vbeta and 13 Jbeta primers. Sequenced by immunoSEQ multiplex PCR; TCRdb stores in-frame clones only, minus some. The data contain about 90,000 clones, roughly 80% of them seen just once; the ten biggest clones take up around 4.3%. V was clipped by 0 bases and J by 3 bases; unmatched bases: 4. Per germline, CDR1 MNHEY and CDR2 SVGAGI. The CDR3 is 16 amino acids. Material for sequencing was PBMCs. The rearrangement uses TRBV6-5 and TRBJ2-1; 8 bases match TRBD2. The TCR was taken from a middle-aged woman in good health and CMV-seropositive. The CDR3 DNA is TGTGCCAGCAGTTACTCAGGTAGCGGGGTCTACAATGAGCAGTTCTTC. It specifies CASSYSGSGVYNEQFF.